This entry features one TCR beta chain sequence. The repertoire was sequenced with immunoSEQ multiplex PCR; TCRdb's copy has only in-frame clones and lacks some. The profile shows around 200,000 clones, approximately 89% of them singletons. The data derive from a study of blood T cell repertoires in COVID-19. The overall study: Samples taken during acute and convalescent COVID-19 were collected in the United States, Italy and Spain. In each case, the material was cDNA or gDNA derived from T cells, B-cell-depleted T cells, or PBMCs.

V lost 0 bases, J lost 7 bases, and 14 bases lay in between. Germline V CDR1 and CDR2: SGDLS, YYNGEE. The CDR3 has 15 residues. Researchers sorted participants into cohorts using their self-reported clinical history. Cohort 3 donors were reported recovered after two negative PCRs, clearance, or symptom resolution. V and J are TRBV9 and TRBJ2-1; D possibly corresponds to TRBD2 (5 bases). The sample comprised PBMCs or T cells enriched from blood (not recorded which). The TCR comes from a man aged 35 to 55 who had recovered from COVID-19. In DNA form, the CDR3 reads TGTGCCAGCAGCGTAGGGACTGCCTTTGGGAATGAGCAGTTCTTC. Amino acids: CASSVGTAFGNEQFF. Using reference TRBV9 and TRBJ2-1 for the parts outside the CDR3, the full variable domain is DSGVTQTPKHLITATGQRVTLRCSPRSGDLSVYWYQQSLDQGLQFLIQYYNGEERAKGNILERFSAQQFPDLHSELNLSSLELGDSALYFCASSVGTAFGNEQFFGPGTRLTVL.